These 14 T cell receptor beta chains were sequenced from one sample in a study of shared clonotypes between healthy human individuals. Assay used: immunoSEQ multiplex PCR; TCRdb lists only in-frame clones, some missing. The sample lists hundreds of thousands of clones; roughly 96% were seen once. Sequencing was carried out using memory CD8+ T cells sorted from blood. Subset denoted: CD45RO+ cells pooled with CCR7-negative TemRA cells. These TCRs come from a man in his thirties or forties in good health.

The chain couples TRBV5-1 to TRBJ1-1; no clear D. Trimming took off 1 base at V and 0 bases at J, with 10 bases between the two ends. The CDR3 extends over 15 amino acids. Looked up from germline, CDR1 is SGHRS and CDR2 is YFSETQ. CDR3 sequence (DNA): TGCGCCAGCAGCTTGAACGGACGGATGAACACTGAAGCTTTCTTT. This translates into CASSLNGRMNTEAFF. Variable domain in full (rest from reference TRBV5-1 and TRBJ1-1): KAGVTQTPRYLIKTRGQQVTLSCSPISGHRSVSWYQQTPGQGLQFLFEYFSETQRNKGNFPGRFSGRQFSNSRSEMNVSTLELGDSALYLCASSLNGRMNTEAFFGQGTRLTVV.

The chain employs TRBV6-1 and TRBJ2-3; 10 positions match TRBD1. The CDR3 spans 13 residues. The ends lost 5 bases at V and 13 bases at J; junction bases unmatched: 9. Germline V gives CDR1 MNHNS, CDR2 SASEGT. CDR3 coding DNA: TGTGCCAGCAGTCCGTTTAGGGGACAGGGGAAGTATTTT. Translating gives CASSPFRGQGKYF.

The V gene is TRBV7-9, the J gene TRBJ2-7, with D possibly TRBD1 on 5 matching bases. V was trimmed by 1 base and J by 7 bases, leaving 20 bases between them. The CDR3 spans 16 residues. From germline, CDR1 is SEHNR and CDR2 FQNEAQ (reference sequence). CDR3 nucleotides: TGTGCCAGCAGCTTAGTAAAGGGCAGGGAAAGGTGGGAGCAGTACTTC. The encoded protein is CASSLVKGRERWEQYF.

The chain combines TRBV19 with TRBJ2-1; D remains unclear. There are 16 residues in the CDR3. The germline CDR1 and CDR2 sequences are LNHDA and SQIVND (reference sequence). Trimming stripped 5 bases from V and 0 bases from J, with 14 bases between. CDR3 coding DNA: TGTGCCAGTAGTTCCCTGCTGGAGCCCTCCTACAATGAGCAGTTCTTC. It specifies CASSSLLEPSYNEQFF. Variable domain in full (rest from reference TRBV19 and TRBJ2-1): DGGITQSPKYLFRKEGQNVTLSCEQNLNHDAMYWYRQDPGQGLRLIYYSQIVNDFQKGDIAEGYSVSREKKESFPLTVTSAQKNPTAFYLCASSSLLEPSYNEQFFGPGTRLTVL.

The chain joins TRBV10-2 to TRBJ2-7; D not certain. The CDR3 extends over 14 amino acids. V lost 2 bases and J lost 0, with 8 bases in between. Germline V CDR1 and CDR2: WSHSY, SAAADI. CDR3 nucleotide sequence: TGCGCCAGCAGTGAGGGGTGGTCCTCCTACGAGCAGTACTTC. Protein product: CASSEGWSSYEQYF.

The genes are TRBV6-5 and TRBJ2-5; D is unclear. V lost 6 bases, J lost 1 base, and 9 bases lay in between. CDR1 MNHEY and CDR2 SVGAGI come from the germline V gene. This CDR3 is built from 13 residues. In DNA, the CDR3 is TGTGCCAGCAGCCGTACAGTCCAAGAGACCCAGTACTTC. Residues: CASSRTVQETQYF.

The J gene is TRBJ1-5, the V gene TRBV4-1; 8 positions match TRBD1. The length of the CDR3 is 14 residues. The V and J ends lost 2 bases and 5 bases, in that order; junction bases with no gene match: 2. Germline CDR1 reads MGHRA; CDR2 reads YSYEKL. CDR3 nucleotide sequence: TGCGCCAGCAGCCAAATACAGGGGGATCAGCCCCAGCATTTT. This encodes CASSQIQGDQPQHF.

The CDR3 DNA is TGTGCCAGCTCGAAAGGGGTGGGTGTCACTGAAGCTTTCTTT. This translates into CASSKGVGVTEAFF. The J gene is TRBJ1-1, the V gene TRBV7-9; D perhaps matches TRBD1 (5 bases). CDR1 and CDR2 from the germline V gene are SEHNR and FQNEAQ (reference sequence). Deletions cut 8 bases from V and 4 bases from J, with 17 bases between. The CDR3 is 14 residues long.

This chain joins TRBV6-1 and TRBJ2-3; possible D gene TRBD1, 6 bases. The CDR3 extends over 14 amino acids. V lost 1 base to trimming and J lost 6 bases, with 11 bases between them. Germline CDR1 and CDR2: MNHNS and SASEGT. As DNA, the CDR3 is TGTGCCAGCAGTGAAGGAGCGAGGGGGGATACGCAGTATTTT. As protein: CASSEGARGDTQYF.

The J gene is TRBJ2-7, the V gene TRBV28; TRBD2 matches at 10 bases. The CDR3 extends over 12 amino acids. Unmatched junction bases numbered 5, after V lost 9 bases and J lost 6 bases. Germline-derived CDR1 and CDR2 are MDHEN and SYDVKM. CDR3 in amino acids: CARRLAGSEQYF. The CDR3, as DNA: TGTGCCAGAAGACTAGCGGGTAGCGAGCAGTACTTC.

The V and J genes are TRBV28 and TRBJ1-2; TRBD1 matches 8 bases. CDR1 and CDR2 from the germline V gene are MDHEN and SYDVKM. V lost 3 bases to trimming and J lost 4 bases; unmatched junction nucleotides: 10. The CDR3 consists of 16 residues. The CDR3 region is CASSFWWAGGSYGYTF. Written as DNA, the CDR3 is TGTGCCAGCAGTTTTTGGTGGGCAGGGGGCAGCTATGGCTACACCTTC.

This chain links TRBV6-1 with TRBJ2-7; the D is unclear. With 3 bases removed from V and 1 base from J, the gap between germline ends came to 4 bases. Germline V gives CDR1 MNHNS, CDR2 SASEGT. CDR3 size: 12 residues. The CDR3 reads CASSDPSYEQYF. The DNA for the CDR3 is TGTGCCAGCAGTGATCCGTCCTACGAGCAGTACTTC.

The CDR3 is CATSRVLASTGELFF. The CDR3 DNA follows: TGTGCCACCAGCAGGGTGCTAGCGAGCACCGGGGAGCTGTTTTTT. J is TRBJ2-2 and V is TRBV15, with D possibly TRBD2 on 6 matching bases. This CDR3 has 15 residues. Trimming took 3 bases from V and 4 from J, leaving 12 bases between them. The germline V gene encodes CDR1 LNHNV and CDR2 YYDKDF (reference sequence). The variable domain in full, completed from reference TRBV15 and TRBJ2-2, reads DAMVIQNPRYQVTQFGKPVTLSCSQTLNHNVMYWYQQKSSQAPKLLFHYYDKDFNNEADTPDNFQSRRPNTSFCFLDIRSPGLGDTAMYLCATSRVLASTGELFFGEGSRLTVL.

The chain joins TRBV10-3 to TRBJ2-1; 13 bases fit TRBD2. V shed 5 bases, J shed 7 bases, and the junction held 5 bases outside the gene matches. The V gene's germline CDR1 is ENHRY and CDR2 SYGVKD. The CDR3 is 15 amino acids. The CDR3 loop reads CAISWTSGRKNEQFF. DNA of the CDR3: TGTGCCATCAGTTGGACTAGCGGGAGAAAAAATGAGCAGTTCTTC.